This T cell receptor (beta chain) was recovered during a study of T cell responses to AZD1222 COVID-19 vaccine. This table comes from immunoSEQ multiplex PCR, and its TCRdb copy is limited to in-frame clones, with some not included. The sample lists 150,000 to 160,000 clones, about 88% occurring once. Trimming shortened V by 5 bases and J by 2 bases, and 17 bases separated the two germline ends. Germline CDR1 and CDR2: SGHRS and YFSETQ. The CDR3 runs 16 residues. Remarks on this clone: The antigen remains unidentified.

General study results and limits: Along spike, vaccine-associated CD4 TCRs were found throughout, with dominance at 160-218 and 743-854. Baseline serology detected seropositivity in only a handful of AZD1222 recipients.

Sequencing was performed on peripheral blood, taken on day 0 of AZD1222 vaccination. V usage is TRBV5-1 and J usage is TRBJ1-3, with D maybe TRBD1 (5 bases). The receptor comes from an adult in good health. The CDR3 DNA reads TGCGCCAGCAGTCCCCTGGGGCCCGACCCTGGAAACACCATATATTTT. Encoded protein: CASSPLGPDPGNTIYF.